The present TCR beta chain was sequenced within a study of cytomegalovirus exposure and HLA in healthy donors. Study background: Tens of millions of unique TCR sequences came from HLA-typed donors in an early release. Regarding the study as a whole: Later analysis identified a missense DCLRE1C variant that was linked to TCR beta V- and J-gene trimming. Of the V segments, some could not be distinguished, including TRBV6-2 and TRBV6-3, and were excluded.

PCR involved 60 Vbeta and 13 Jbeta primers. TCRdb keeps only in-frame clones here, not all; method: immunoSEQ multiplex PCR. The sample contains around 100,000 clones, approximately 80% of which appear only once. The CDR3 sequence is 13 residues long. Per the germline V gene, CDR1 is MNHEY and CDR2 is SVGAGI. With 6 bases clipped from V and 8 bases from J, the junction kept 7 bases outside the gene matches. On this clone: Its antigen is as yet unknown.

All donors participated as healthy donors of bone marrow. This receptor was identified in a woman between 18 and 30 years old in good health and CMV-seropositive. The chain carries TRBV6-5 and TRBJ1-2, with 9 nucleotides matching TRBD1. The sample comprised PBMCs. Here the CDR3 reads CASRSQGAGGYTF. The CDR3 DNA reads TGTGCCAGCAGGTCACAGGGGGCTGGGGGCTACACCTTC.